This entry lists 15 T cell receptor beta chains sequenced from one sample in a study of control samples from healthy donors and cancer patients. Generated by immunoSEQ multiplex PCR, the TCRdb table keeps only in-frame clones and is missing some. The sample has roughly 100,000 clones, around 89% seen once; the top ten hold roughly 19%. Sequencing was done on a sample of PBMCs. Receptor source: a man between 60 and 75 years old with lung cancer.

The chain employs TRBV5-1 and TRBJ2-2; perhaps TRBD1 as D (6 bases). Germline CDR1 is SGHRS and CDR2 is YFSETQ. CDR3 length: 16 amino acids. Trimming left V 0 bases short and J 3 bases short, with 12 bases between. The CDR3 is CASSLAGVGDTGELFF. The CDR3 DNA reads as TGCGCCAGCAGCTTGGCAGGGGTAGGGGACACCGGGGAGCTGTTTTTT.

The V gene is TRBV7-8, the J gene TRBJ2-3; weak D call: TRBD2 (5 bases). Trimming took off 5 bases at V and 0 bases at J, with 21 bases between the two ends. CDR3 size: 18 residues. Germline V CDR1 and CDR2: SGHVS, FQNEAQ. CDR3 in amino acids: CASSPRGIRADSTDTQYF. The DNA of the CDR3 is TGTGCCAGCAGCCCCCGGGGAATACGCGCGGATAGCACAGATACGCAGTATTTT.

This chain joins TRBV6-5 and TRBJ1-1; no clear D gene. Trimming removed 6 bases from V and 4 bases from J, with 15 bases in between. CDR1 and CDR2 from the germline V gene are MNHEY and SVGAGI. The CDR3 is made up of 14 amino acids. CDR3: CASSLHFLGTEAFF. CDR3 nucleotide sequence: TGTGCCAGCAGCTTACATTTCTTGGGCACTGAAGCTTTCTTT.

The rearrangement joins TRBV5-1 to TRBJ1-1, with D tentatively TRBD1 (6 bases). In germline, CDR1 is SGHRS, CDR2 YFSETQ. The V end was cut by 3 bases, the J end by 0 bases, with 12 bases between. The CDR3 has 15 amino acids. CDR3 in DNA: TGCGCCAGCAGCTCCGGCGGGGGCATGAACACTGAAGCTTTCTTT. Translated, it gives CASSSGGGMNTEAFF.

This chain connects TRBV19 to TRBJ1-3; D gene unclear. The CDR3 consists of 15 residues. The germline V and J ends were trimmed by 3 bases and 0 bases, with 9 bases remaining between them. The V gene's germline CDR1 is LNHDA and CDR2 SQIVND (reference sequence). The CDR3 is CASSIFRSSGNTIYF. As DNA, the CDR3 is TGTGCCAGTAGTATTTTTCGGAGCTCTGGAAACACCATATATTTT. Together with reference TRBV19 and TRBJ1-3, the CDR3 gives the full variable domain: DGGITQSPKYLFRKEGQNVTLSCEQNLNHDAMYWYRQDPGQGLRLIYYSQIVNDFQKGDIAEGYSVSREKKESFPLTVTSAQKNPTAFYLCASSIFRSSGNTIYFGEGSWLTVV.

The DNA for the CDR3 is TGTGCCAGCAGCGTAGCCGGACAGGCTGAAAAACTGTTTTTT. It codes for CASSVAGQAEKLFF. V gene TRBV9 combines with J gene TRBJ1-4; 7 nucleotides agree with TRBD1. This CDR3 region has 14 residues. Unmatched junction bases numbered 3, after V lost 0 bases and J lost 7 bases. Per germline, CDR1 SGDLS and CDR2 YYNGEE.

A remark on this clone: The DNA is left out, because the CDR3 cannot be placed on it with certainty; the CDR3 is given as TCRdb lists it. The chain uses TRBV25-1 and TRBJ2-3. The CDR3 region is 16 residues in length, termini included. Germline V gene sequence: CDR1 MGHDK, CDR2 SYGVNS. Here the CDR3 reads CASSSSVRTVTDTQYF.

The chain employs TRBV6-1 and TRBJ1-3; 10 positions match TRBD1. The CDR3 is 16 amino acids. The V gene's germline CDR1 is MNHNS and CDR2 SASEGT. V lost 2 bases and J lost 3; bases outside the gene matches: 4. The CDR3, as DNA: TGTGCCAGCAGTGAATACGGACAGGGGGGTGGAAACACCATATATTTT. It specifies CASSEYGQGGGNTIYF.

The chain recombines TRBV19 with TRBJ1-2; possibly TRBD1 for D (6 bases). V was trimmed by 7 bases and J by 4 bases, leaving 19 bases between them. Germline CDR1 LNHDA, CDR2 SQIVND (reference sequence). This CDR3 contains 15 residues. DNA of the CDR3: TGTGCCAGTATCCCATCTACAGGGATATTCTATGGCTACACCTTC. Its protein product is CASIPSTGIFYGYTF.

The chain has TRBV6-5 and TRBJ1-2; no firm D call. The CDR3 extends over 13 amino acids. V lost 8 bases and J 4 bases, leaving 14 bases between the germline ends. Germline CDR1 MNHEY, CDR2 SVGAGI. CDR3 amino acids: CASQEAAFYGYTF. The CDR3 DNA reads TGTGCCAGCCAGGAAGCGGCCTTCTATGGCTACACCTTC.

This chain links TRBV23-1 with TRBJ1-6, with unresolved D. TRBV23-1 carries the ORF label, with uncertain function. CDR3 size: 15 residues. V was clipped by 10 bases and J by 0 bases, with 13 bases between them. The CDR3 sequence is CAIGDRISYNSPLHF. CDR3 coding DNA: TGCGCCATCGGGGATCGTATCTCCTATAATTCACCCCTCCACTTT.

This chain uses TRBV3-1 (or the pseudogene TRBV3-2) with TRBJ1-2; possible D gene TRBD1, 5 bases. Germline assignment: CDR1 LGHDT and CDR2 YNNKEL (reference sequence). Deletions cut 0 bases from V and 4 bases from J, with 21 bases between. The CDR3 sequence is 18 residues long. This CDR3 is CASSQEGSVRGGSYGYTF. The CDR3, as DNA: TGTGCCAGCAGCCAAGAGGGGTCTGTAAGGGGTGGGAGCTATGGCTACACCTTC.

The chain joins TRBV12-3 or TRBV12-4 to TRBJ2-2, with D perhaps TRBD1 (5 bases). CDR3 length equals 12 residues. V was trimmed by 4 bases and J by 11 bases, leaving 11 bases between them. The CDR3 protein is CASSYIGVELFF. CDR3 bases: TGTGCCAGCAGTTATATAGGGGTAGAGCTGTTTTTT.

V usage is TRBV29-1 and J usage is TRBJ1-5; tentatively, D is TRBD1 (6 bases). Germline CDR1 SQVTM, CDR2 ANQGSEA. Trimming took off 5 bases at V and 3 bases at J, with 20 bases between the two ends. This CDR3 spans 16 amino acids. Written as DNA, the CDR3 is TGCAGCGTTTCGGGCGGGCAGGGGAGAAACAATCAGCCCCAGCATTTT. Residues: CSVSGGQGRNNQPQHF. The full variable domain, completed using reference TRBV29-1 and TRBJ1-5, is SAVISQKPSRDICQRGTSLTIQCQVDSQVTMMFWYRQQPGQSLTLIATANQGSEATYESGFVIDKFPISRPNLTFSTLTVSNMSPEDSSIYLCSVSGGQGRNNQPQHFGDGTRLSIL.

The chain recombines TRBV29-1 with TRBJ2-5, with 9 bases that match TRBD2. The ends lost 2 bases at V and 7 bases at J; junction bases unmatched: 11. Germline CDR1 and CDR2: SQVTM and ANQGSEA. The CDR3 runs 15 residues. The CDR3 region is CSVEHSGGTGGTQYF. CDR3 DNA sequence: TGCAGCGTTGAACATAGCGGGGGTACCGGAGGGACCCAGTACTTC. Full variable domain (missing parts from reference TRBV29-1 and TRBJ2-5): SAVISQKPSRDICQRGTSLTIQCQVDSQVTMMFWYRQQPGQSLTLIATANQGSEATYESGFVIDKFPISRPNLTFSTLTVSNMSPEDSSIYLCSVEHSGGTGGTQYFGPGTRLLVL.